The clone carrying this TCR beta chain was recorded once. This sample stems from a study of cytomegalovirus exposure and HLA in healthy donors. PCR used 60 Vbeta primers and 13 Jbeta primers. TCRdb's table, derived via immunoSEQ multiplex PCR, lists solely in-frame clones and lacks some. The data contain 76,000 or so clones, 73% of them singletons. The germline V gene encodes CDR1 MRHNA and CDR2 SNTAGT. The CDR3 sequence is 16 residues long. After removal of 8 bases from V and 2 bases from J, the junction contained 13 bases not matched to a gene. Sequenced sample: PBMCs. The TCR was taken from a woman aged 40 to 50 in good health and CMV-seropositive. The chain couples TRBV6-4 to TRBJ2-3, with 7 nucleotides matching TRBD2. CDR3 DNA sequence: TGTGCCAGCGTCCGTAGGGGCGGGAGAGACACAGATACGCAGTATTTT. As protein: CASVRRGGRDTDTQYF.